This T cell receptor (beta chain) was recovered during a study of naive and memory T cell subsets. Points from the study as a whole: A clonotype means one alpha or beta sequence, not an alpha/beta pair. Especially in CD8 cells, naive repertoires contained a few larger clonotypes, possibly CD45RA-re-expressing memory cells.

The germline gives CDR1 SEHNR, CDR2 FQNEAQ (reference sequence). V was shortened by 8 bases and J by 0 bases, with 10 bases between the two germline ends. This CDR3 spans 13 amino acids. The beta constant-region primer was an equimolar mix of two oligonucleotides covering TRBC1 and TRBC2. Four rounds of PCR amplified the ligated cDNA using nested alpha and beta constant-region primers plus SP2. The cDNA 3' end received a ligated single-stranded oligonucleotide carrying the SP2 primer and a 12-nucleotide UMI. TCRdb processed the UMI-ligation and nested PCR reads anew with MiXCR; each CDR3 protein has one entry. Seen here are around 100,000 distinct CDR3 sequences, about 14% observed once, and the top ten hold around 2.7%. After the first PCR, alpha and beta chain libraries were processed separately. After CD4 positive bead selection, the CD4-negative fraction gave CD8 T cells. For this clonotype: Its matching antigen is unknown.

This rearrangement joins TRBV7-9 to TRBJ1-1; D is unclear. The source material was naive CD8+ T cells from blood. The receptor was isolated from a human donor in good health. The CDR3 coding sequence is TGTGCCAGCTCCATGGCCTTGAACACTGAAGCTTTCTTT. As protein: CASSMALNTEAFF. Using reference TRBV7-9 and TRBJ1-1 for the parts outside the CDR3, the full variable domain is DTGVSQNPRHKITKRGQNVTFRCDPISEHNRLYWYRQTLGQGPEFLTYFQNEAQLEKSRLLSDRFSAERPKGSFSTLEIQRTEQGDSAMYLCASSMALNTEAFFGQGTRLTVV.